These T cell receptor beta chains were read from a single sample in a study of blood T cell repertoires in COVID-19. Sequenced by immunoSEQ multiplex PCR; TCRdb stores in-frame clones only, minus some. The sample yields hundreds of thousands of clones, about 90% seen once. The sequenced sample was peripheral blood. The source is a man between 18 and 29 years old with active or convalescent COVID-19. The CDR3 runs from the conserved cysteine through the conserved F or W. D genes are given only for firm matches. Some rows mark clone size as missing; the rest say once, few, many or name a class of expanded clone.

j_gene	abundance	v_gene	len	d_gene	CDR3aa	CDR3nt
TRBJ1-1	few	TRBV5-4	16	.	CASSLPGGAMNTEAFF	TGTGCCAGCAGCCTGCCGGGGGGAGCTATGAACACTGAAGCTTTCTTT
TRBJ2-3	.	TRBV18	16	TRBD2	CASSFGLAIYSDTQYF	TGTGCCAGCTCGTTTGGACTAGCCATATACTCAGATACGCAGTATTTT
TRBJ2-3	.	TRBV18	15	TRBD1	CASSVLDRTWDTQYF	TGTGCCAGCTCCGTTTTGGACAGGACCTGGGATACGCAGTATTTT
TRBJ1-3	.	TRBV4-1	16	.	CASSQESRVSGNTIYF	TGCGCCAGCAGCCAAGAGTCCAGGGTTTCTGGAAACACCATATATTTT
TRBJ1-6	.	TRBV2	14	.	CASRGRSNNSPLHF	TGTGCCAGCAGGGGGAGGAGTAATAATTCACCCCTCCACTTT
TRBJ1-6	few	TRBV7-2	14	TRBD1	CASSPTGNGTPLHF	TGTGCCAGCAGCCCGACAGGGAATGGGACACCCCTCCACTTT
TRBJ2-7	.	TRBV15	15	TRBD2	CATSRDFGGVVEQYF	TGTGCCACCAGCAGAGATTTTGGGGGGGTGGTGGAGCAGTACTTC
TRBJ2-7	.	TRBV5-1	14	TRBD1	CASSDPGQVSEQYF	TGCGCCAGCAGCGACCCGGGACAGGTATCCGAGCAGTACTTC
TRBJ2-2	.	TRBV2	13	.	CAAGPFNTGELFF	TGTGCCGCAGGGCCTTTTAACACCGGGGAGCTGTTTTTT
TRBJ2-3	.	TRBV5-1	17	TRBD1	CASSLFGGQGGTDTQYF	TGCGCCAGCAGCTTGTTTGGCGGCCAGGGGGGCACAGATACGCAGTATTTT
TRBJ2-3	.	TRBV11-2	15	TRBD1	CASSLIPQGTDTQYF	TGTGCCAGCAGCTTAATCCCACAGGGGACAGATACGCAGTATTTT
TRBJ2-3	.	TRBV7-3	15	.	CASSLTGTPTDTQYF	TGTGCCAGCAGCTTAACCGGGACTCCCACAGATACGCAGTATTTT
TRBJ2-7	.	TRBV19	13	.	CASSVLASYEQYF	TGTGCCAGTAGTGTCCTAGCTTCCTACGAGCAGTACTTC
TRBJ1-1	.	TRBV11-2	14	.	CASSLGGAFTEAFF	TGTGCCAGCAGCCTTGGGGGGGCATTCACTGAAGCTTTCTTT
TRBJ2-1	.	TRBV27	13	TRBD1	CASTPTDRDEQFF	TGTGCCAGCACCCCTACCGACAGGGATGAGCAGTTCTTC
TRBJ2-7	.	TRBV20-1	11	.	CSASGGYEQYF	TGCAGTGCTAGTGGCGGCTACGAGCAGTACTTC
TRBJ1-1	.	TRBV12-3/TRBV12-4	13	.	CASLPPGRTEAFF	TGTGCCAGCCTCCCTCCGGGGAGGACTGAAGCTTTCTTT
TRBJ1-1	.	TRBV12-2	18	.	CASPPPGAPGRGSTEAFF	TGTGCAAGTCCCCCCCCGGGAGCACCAGGGAGGGGGAGCACTGAAGCTTTCTTT
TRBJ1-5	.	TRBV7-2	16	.	CASSWGPGYGNQPQHF	TGTGCCAGCAGCTGGGGCCCCGGGTACGGCAATCAGCCCCAGCATTTT
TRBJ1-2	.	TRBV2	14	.	CASSVWGDNYGYTF	TGTGCCAGCAGTGTTTGGGGGGATAACTATGGCTACACCTTC
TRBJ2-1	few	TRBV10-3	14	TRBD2	CAISESKRGQKQFF	TGTGCCATCAGTGAGTCCAAGCGGGGGCAGAAGCAGTTCTTC
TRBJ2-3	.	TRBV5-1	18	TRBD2	CASSLFGARGVGTDTQYF	TGCGCCAGCAGCTTGTTTGGGGCGCGGGGGGTCGGCACAGATACGCAGTATTTT
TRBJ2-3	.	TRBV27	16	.	CASSFWRGPIPDTQYF	TGTGCCAGCAGTTTTTGGCGGGGGCCAATTCCAGATACGCAGTATTTT
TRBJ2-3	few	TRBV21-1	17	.	CASTLRGGRLGTDTQYF	TGTGCCAGCACCCTAAGGGGGGGGCGCTTGGGCACAGATACGCAGTATTTT
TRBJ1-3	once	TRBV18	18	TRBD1	CASSPRGQVLVSGNTIYF	TGTGCCAGCTCACCACGGGGACAGGTCCTCGTCTCTGGAAACACCATATATTTT
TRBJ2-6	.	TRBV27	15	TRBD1	CASSWTGTGANVLTF	TGTGCCAGCAGCTGGACAGGGACTGGGGCCAACGTCCTGACTTTC
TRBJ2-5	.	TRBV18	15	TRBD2	CASSLQRGGSETQYF	TGTGCCAGCTCACTACAGCGGGGGGGCTCGGAGACCCAGTACTTC
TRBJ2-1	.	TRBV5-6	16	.	CASSLALGGVYNEQFF	TGTGCCAGCAGCTTGGCCTTGGGGGGAGTTTACAATGAGCAGTTCTTC
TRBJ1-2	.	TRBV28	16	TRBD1	CASSFTTRDRFYGYTF	TGTGCCAGCAGTTTCACCACTCGGGACAGATTCTATGGCTACACCTTC
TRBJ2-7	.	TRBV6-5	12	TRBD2	CASKGTSYEQYF	TGTGCCAGCAAAGGGACTAGCTACGAGCAGTACTTC
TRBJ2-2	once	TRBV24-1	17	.	CATMAGSAGTNTGELFF	TGTGCCACCATGGCGGGGTCGGCAGGGACGAACACCGGGGAGCTGTTTTTT
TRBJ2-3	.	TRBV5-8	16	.	CASSYWAFSSTDTQYF	TGTGCCAGCAGCTATTGGGCCTTTTCTAGCACAGATACGCAGTATTTT
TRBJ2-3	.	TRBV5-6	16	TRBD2	CASSSLAETSTDTQYF	TGTGCCAGCAGCTCACTAGCGGAAACTAGCACAGATACGCAGTATTTT
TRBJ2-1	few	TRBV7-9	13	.	CASSLPTPNEQFF	TGTGCCAGCAGCCTCCCCACACCGAATGAGCAGTTCTTC
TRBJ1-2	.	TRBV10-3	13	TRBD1	CAISIRTGEGYTF	TGTGCCATCAGTATACGGACAGGGGAAGGCTACACCTTC
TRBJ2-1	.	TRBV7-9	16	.	CASSSGLGLAYNEQFF	TGTGCCAGCAGCTCAGGTTTAGGACTTGCTTACAATGAGCAGTTCTTC
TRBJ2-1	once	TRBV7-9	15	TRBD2	CASRTGLAPYNEQFF	TGTGCCAGCAGGACGGGACTAGCGCCCTACAATGAGCAGTTCTTC
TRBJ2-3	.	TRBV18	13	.	CASSPPGTDTQYF	TGTGCCAGCTCACCACCCGGCACAGATACGCAGTATTTT
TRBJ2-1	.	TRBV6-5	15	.	CASSHQHRVDNEQFF	TGTGCCAGCAGTCACCAGCACAGGGTGGACAATGAGCAGTTCTTC
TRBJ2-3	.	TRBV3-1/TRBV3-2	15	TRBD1	CASSPDRALADTQYF	TGTGCCAGCAGCCCGGACAGGGCCTTGGCAGATACGCAGTATTTT
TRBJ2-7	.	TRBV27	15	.	CASSLSGRGSYEQYF	TGTGCCAGCAGTTTATCAGGACGGGGATCCTACGAGCAGTACTTC
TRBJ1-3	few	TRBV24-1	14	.	CATQDSSRGNTIYF	TGTGCCACCCAGGACAGCTCGAGGGGAAACACCATATATTTT
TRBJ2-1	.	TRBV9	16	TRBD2	CASSVEGAGPHNEQFF	TGTGCCAGCAGCGTAGAGGGAGCGGGGCCCCACAATGAGCAGTTCTTC
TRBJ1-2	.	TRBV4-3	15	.	CASSQGARRDHGYTF	TGCGCCAGCAGCCAAGGGGCGAGGAGGGACCATGGCTACACCTTC
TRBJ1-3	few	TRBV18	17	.	CASSPTPPGNHGNTIYF	TGTGCCAGCTCCCCCACCCCCCCAGGGAACCATGGAAACACCATATATTTT
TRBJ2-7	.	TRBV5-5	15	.	CASSDILGASHEQYF	TGTGCCAGCAGCGATATCTTGGGGGCTTCCCACGAGCAGTACTTC